The next 4 T cell receptor beta chains were all read from a single sample in a study of CD8 T cells in ankylosing spondylitis. MiXCR, run by TCRdb on the 5' RACE reads, gives a single entry per CDR3 protein. The table has fewer than 650,000 distinct CDR3 sequences, 9.5% to 15% seen once. Study conclusions and caveats: A motif of fewer than ten highly homologous TCR beta variants was seen as apparently characteristic of ankylosing spondylitis blood.

Antigen specificity for these receptors is unknown. The sample consisted of blood, either unsorted or a sorted T cell fraction (not recorded which). Receptor source: a male donor with ankylosing spondylitis.

This clonotype appeared a few times. V and J are TRBV29-1 and TRBJ1-1; the D gene is possibly TRBD1 (5 bases). V was shortened by 8 bases and J by 1 base, with 11 bases between the two germline ends. CDR3 length equals 12 residues. Germline-derived CDR1 and CDR2 are SQVTM and ANQGSEA. The CDR3 region has the DNA TGCAGCTACAGACAGAGGAACACTGAAGCTTTCTTT. Its translation is CSYRQRNTEAFF.

There are a few counts of this clonotype. The chain joins TRBV7-6 to TRBJ1-1, with 8 positions matching TRBD1. CDR3 length: 15 residues. The germline gives CDR1 SGHVS, CDR2 FNYEAQ. The junction had 5 bases not matched to a gene; V was cut back by 1 base and J by 4 bases. The CDR3 coding sequence is TGTGCCAGCAGCTTAGTAGGGACAGGCTTCACTGAAGCTTTCTTT. Its protein is CASSLVGTGFTEAFF.

The chain links TRBV5-1 to TRBJ2-5, with D perhaps matching TRBD1 (7 bases). The CDR3 covers 16 residues. V was shortened by 0 bases and J by 1 base, with 13 bases between the two germline ends. Germline assignment: CDR1 SGHRS and CDR2 YFSETQ. The DNA of the CDR3 is TGCGCCAGCAGCTTGGGACAGGGACTCGGCCAAGAGACCCAGTACTTC. Encoded protein: CASSLGQGLGQETQYF.

This clonotype was recorded a few times. The genes are TRBV5-6 and TRBJ2-1; 9 bases line up with TRBD2. V lost 6 bases, J lost 6 bases, and 10 bases stayed unmatched. Germline V gene lookup returns CDR1 SGHDT and CDR2 YYEEEE. This CDR3 region has 15 residues. CDR3 loop: CASTAGLANFNEQFF. The CDR3 DNA reads as TGTGCCAGCACCGCAGGACTAGCGAATTTCAATGAGCAGTTCTTC.